This TCR beta chain was captured by sequencing in a study of blood T cell repertoires in COVID-19. Original analysis: Reference gene primer amplification in the assay estimated nucleated cell counts. Profiling relied on immunoSEQ multiplex PCR, and the TCRdb table lists in-frame clones only, not all of them. That table furnishes V, J and clone size, whereas the DNA furnished D and trimming. The sample includes about 670,000 clones, about nine tenths of them seen just once. V lost 5 bases, J lost 4 bases, and 12 bases lay in between. This CDR3 region has 14 residues. The germline V gene has CDR1 SEHNR and CDR2 FQNEAQ (reference sequence).

This receptor was obtained from a woman between 18 and 30 years old with acute or convalescent COVID-19. The rearrangement uses TRBV7-9 and TRBJ1-3, with D unclear. The sample taken for sequencing was peripheral blood. CDR3 sequence (DNA): TGTGCCAGCAGCAACCAGGTATCAGGAAACACCATATATTTT. This translates into CASSNQVSGNTIYF. Combining the CDR3 with reference TRBV7-9 and TRBJ1-3 gives the whole variable domain DTGVSQNPRHKITKRGQNVTFRCDPISEHNRLYWYRQTLGQGPEFLTYFQNEAQLEKSRLLSDRFSAERPKGSFSTLEIQRTEQGDSAMYLCASSNQVSGNTIYFGEGSWLTVV.